This record looks at one T cell receptor (beta chain) sequence and its context. Its target is not known. This record belongs to a study of shared clonotypes between healthy human individuals. General study findings and limits: Sampling was confined to blood; repertoires within tissues likely differ.

Sequenced by immunoSEQ multiplex PCR; TCRdb stores in-frame clones only, minus some. The table records 2 million or so clones, about 95% of them present only once. V trimming: 6 bases; J trimming: 1 base; junction bases outside the gene matches: 2. This CDR3 has 14 residues. Germline CDR1 MNHNY, CDR2 SVGAGI (reference sequence). This clonotype was sampled from a man younger than 35 in good health. The chain combines TRBV6-6 with TRBJ2-2; TRBD1 matches at 7 bases. Sequencing was performed on naive CD4+ T cells sorted from blood. As to subset: CD45RA+ positively selected. The CDR3 loop reads CASRQGLNTGELFF. The CDR3 DNA reads as TGTGCCAGCAGACAGGGGCTGAACACCGGGGAGCTGTTTTTT.